This TCR beta chain was observed in a study of PD-1 blockade in classical Hodgkin lymphoma (dated by TCRdb to 2020 to 2022). General notes on the study: Nivolumab dosing was 3 mg/kg intravenously every 2 weeks, continuing until either disease progression or unacceptable toxicity. The study used CyTOF and TCR beta sequencing to define a peripheral blood immune signature of response to PD-1 blockade in classical Hodgkin lymphoma.

Taken with the paper, the label for time point translates to: cycle 2 day 1 (C2D1) of nivolumab. All trial patients had relapsed after autologous stem cell transplantation, with cohorts A, B and C differing in prior brentuximab vedotin exposure. The trial cohort included fewer than 65 patients with relapsed/refractory classical Hodgkin lymphoma, and each patient had a best overall response of complete response, partial response or progressive disease. Single-agent nivolumab was administered to trial patients in the multi-cohort phase II CheckMate 205 trial. An independent review committee assessed best overall response using the 2007 International Working Group response criteria. Trial PBMCs were obtained immediately prior to nivolumab initiation (C1D1) and on therapy at cycle 2 day 1 and cycle 4 day 1. Peripheral blood was collected in 8 mL Vacutainer Cell Preparation Tubes, from which PBMCs were isolated by centrifugation and then cryopreserved.

Genomic DNA was isolated using the Qiagen DNeasy kit from unsorted PBMCs as well as from negatively selected CD4+ and CD8+ fractions. TCR beta CDR3 regions were amplified by immunoSEQ multiplex PCR using primers annealing to V and J segments. A synthetic immune receptor repertoire was used to minimize amplification bias, and any residual bias was removed computationally once sequencing was done. On the authors' methods: Custom Python scripts were used to quantify repertoire diversity as the Shannon entropy index. Unsorted, CD4+ and CD8+ repertoires were analyzed separately, except in combined analyses where CD4+ and CD8+ sequences were merged in silico. A clone counted as expanded when the clone's frequency after treatment rose at least 2-fold relative to C1D1, and clones undetected at baseline were given a pseudocount of 0.5. Clones with 0 or 1 copy at C1D1 were classified as singleton clones, and clones with 2 or more copies were classified as non-singleton clones. Clones expanded in unsorted samples were labelled as CD4+, CD8+ or unknown by matching protein sequences in sorted samples from the same patient. Wilcoxon tests on paired samples were used to test changes in diversity from C1D1 to C4D1. In TCRdb, the immuneACCESS table is reduced to in-frame sequences with V and J assigned. These tables do not hold every clone; where another copy was compared, an unresolved V gene accounts for under half, and the others remain unexplained. For V, J and clone size, that table is used; D and trimming come from the DNA. This sample holds about 35,000 clones; about 70% were observed only once. The ten largest account for roughly 13% of the sample.

Results and caveats for the whole study, not just this receptor: Trial patients with a complete response had baseline diversity similar to that of newly diagnosed patients, while partial responders and progressors had significantly lower diversity. Diversity was lower in patients who began nivolumab less than 1 year after ASCT, so these patients were left out of later analyses to avoid confounding by immune reconstitution. By C4D1, a significant rise was seen in CD4+ TCR diversity but not in CD8+ TCR diversity (p=0.0027 vs p=0.16), and the rise was most apparent among complete responders (p=0.02). Baseline TCR diversity was reported to be lower in newly diagnosed patients than in healthy donors, and even lower in relapsed/refractory patients. The study covered only a single clinical trial cohort, and the causes of the repertoire differences, possibly disease activity or prior therapy, were still not defined.

For this clone: Its binding antigen is unknown. Per-base quality was not reported, and no clone a single base away is much larger than it.

Trimming accounts for 2 bases at V and 6 bases at J, while the number of junction bases matched to no gene is 16. The cysteine opens and the phenylalanine closes a CDR3 of 18 amino acids. Of the read, only the CDR3 DNA is kept; its 54 bases are in frame from base 1. For CDR1 and CDR2, the germline V gene lists SGHRS and YFSETQ. The chain uses TRBV5-1 and TRBJ2-1, with 8 middle bases fitting TRBD2. The receptor was isolated from a human donor with classical Hodgkin lymphoma. The material was peripheral blood mononuclear cells (PBMCs), obtained before the second cycle of nivolumab. The CDR3 amino acid sequence is: CASSFKSERELRINEQFF. The DNA sequence follows: TGCGCCAGCAGCTTTAAATCTGAGCGGGAGCTACGAATCAATGAGCAGTTCTTC.